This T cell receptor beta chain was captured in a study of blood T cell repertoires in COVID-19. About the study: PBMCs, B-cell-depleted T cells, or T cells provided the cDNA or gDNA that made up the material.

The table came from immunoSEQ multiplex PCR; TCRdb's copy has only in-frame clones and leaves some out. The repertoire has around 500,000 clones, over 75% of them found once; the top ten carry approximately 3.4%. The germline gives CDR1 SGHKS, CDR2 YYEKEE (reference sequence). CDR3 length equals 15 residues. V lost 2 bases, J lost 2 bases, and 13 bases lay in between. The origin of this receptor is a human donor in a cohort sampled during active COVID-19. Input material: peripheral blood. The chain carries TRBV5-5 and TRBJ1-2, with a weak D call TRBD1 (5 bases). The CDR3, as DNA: TGTGCCAGCAGCTTCCGGACACCGGCCAACTATGGCTACACCTTC. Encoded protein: CASSFRTPANYGYTF.